Presented here are 17 T cell receptor beta chains from one specimen sequenced in a study of blood T cell repertoires in COVID-19. Assay: immunoSEQ multiplex PCR; the TCRdb copy retains only in-frame clones and omits some. The data contain approximately 250,000 clones, about 88% of them singletons. The source material was peripheral blood. These receptors all come from a woman aged 55-69 years with COVID-19, enrolled during active disease.

The rearrangement uses TRBV11-1 and TRBJ2-1, with 8 bases identical to TRBD2. This CDR3 has 16 amino acids. The ends lost 1 base at V and 7 bases at J; junction bases unmatched: 9. Germline V gene sequence: CDR1 SGHAT, CDR2 FQDESV (reference sequence). The chain's CDR3 is CASSLGPGLARNEQFF. The DNA of the CDR3 is TGTGCCAGCAGCTTAGGGCCAGGACTAGCACGGAATGAGCAGTTCTTC.

The chain joins TRBV9 to TRBJ1-4; D may be TRBD1 (5 bases). The CDR3 is 14 residues long. Germline lookup yields CDR1 SGDLS and CDR2 YYNGEE. Trimming shortened V by 6 bases and J by 7 bases, and 16 bases separated the two germline ends. CDR3 nucleotides: TGTGCCAGCACCCCTCGGGGGGGAGGTGAAAAACTGTTTTTT. It translates to CASTPRGGGEKLFF.

The chain links TRBV12-3 or TRBV12-4 to TRBJ2-7, with TRBD2 identical over 10 bases. The CDR3 runs to 13 residues. V gave up 6 bases and J gave up 6 bases; unmatched junction bases: 5. The CDR3 loop is CASRRTSGGEQYF. CDR3 in DNA: TGTGCCAGCAGAAGGACTAGCGGAGGCGAGCAGTACTTC.

The rearrangement links TRBV11-2 to TRBJ1-1; maybe TRBD1 (6 bases). The CDR3 has 11 amino acids. Trimming left V 6 bases short and J 8 bases short, with 10 bases between. The germline gives CDR1 SGHAT, CDR2 FQNNGV. This chain's CDR3 is CASSPGTEAFF. The CDR3 bases are TGTGCCAGCAGTCCCGGGACAGAAGCTTTCTTT.

With respect to this clone: Other nucleotide sequences from this sample produce the same CDR3. The chain employs TRBV6-5 and TRBJ1-2, with 11 positions matching TRBD1. CDR1 is MNHEY, CDR2 SVGAGI, per germline. Trimming took 5 bases from V and 7 from J; bases not matched to a gene: 3. CDR3 length: 13 amino acids. The CDR3 region has the DNA TGTGCCAGCAGTAGGACAGGGGGCGGTGGCTACACCTTC. The encoded protein is CASSRTGGGGYTF.

The chain employs TRBV5-4 and TRBJ1-1; D uncertain. The ends were cut back, 2 bases at V and 0 bases at J, with 14 bases in the middle. CDR3 length: 16 residues. Germline V CDR1 and CDR2: SGHNT, YYREEE (reference sequence). DNA of the CDR3: TGTGCCAGCAGCTTAACCTCCACGGCGGTGAACACTGAAGCTTTCTTT. Translated, it gives CASSLTSTAVNTEAFF.

The CDR3 sequence is CASSVGGENYEQYF. CDR3 nucleotides: TGTGCCAGCAGCGTAGGGGGGGAGAACTACGAGCAGTACTTC. This sequence joins TRBV9 and TRBJ2-7; the D gene is possibly TRBD2 (6 bases). The V end was cut by 0 bases, the J end by 3 bases, with 10 bases between. This CDR3 spans 14 amino acids. Germline values: CDR1 SGDLS, CDR2 YYNGEE.

This clone was recorded only once. The CDR3 loop is CASRFLLRTGTSTAGELFF. Written as DNA, the CDR3 is TGTGCCAGCAGATTCCTCCTACGAACCGGGACTAGCACCGCCGGGGAGCTGTTTTTT. This chain uses TRBV7-8 with TRBJ2-2, with TRBD2 identical over 9 bases. This CDR3 comprises 19 residues. Losses at the gene ends were 6 bases for V and 6 bases for J; bases not matched to a gene: 20. Germline loops: CDR1 SGHVS, CDR2 FQNEAQ. The entire variable domain, with the rest obtained from reference TRBV7-8 and TRBJ2-2, is as follows: GAGVSQSPRYKVAKRGQDVALRCDPISGHVSLFWYQQALGQGPEFLTYFQNEAQLDKSGLPSDRFFAERPEGSVSTLKIQRTQQEDSAVYLCASRFLLRTGTSTAGELFFGEGSRLTVL.

This clone was counted once. The chain combines TRBV5-1 with TRBJ2-2; a possible D gene is TRBD2 (7 bases). CDR3 size: 15 residues. Germline V lookup: CDR1 SGHRS, CDR2 YFSETQ. Trimming took off 2 bases at V and 3 bases at J, with 11 bases between the two ends. DNA for the CDR3: TGCGCCAGCAGCTTCAAGGGGGGGGACACCGGGGAGCTGTTTTTT. Amino acids: CASSFKGGDTGELFF.

The rearrangement joins TRBV3-1 (or the pseudogene TRBV3-2) to TRBJ1-2, with 7 bases identical to TRBD1. Germline values: CDR1 LGHDT, CDR2 YNNKEL (reference sequence). The junction had 6 bases not matched to a gene; V was cut back by 4 bases and J by 7 bases. The CDR3 runs to 13 residues. The CDR3 nucleotides are TGTGCCAGCAGCCGAAACAGGGGAAGTGGCTACACCTTC. Translating it yields CASSRNRGSGYTF.

The genes are TRBV24-1 and TRBJ2-5, with D possibly TRBD1 on 5 matching bases. The CDR3 totals 15 residues. The germline CDR1 and CDR2 sequences are KGHDR and SFDVKD. Trimming pared 1 base from V and 3 bases from J, leaving 11 bases between. The CDR3 sequence: CATSDLDQGKETQYF. The CDR3 DNA is TGTGCCACCAGTGATTTAGATCAGGGTAAAGAGACCCAGTACTTC.

J is TRBJ1-2 and V is TRBV7-9; D is ambiguous. This CDR3 is built from 15 residues. Trimming left V 6 bases short and J 4 bases short, with 18 bases between. Germline CDR1 and CDR2: SEHNR and FQNEAQ (reference sequence). The CDR3 nucleotides are TGTGCCAGCAGTAGCCCACGCGGGGATCCCTATGGCTACACCTTC. This gives the protein CASSSPRGDPYGYTF.

The V and J genes are TRBV6-1 and TRBJ1-1; maybe TRBD1 (5 bases). Looked up from germline, CDR1 is MNHNS and CDR2 is SASEGT. The CDR3 covers 13 residues. The ends were cut back, 0 bases at V and 11 bases at J, with 13 bases in the middle. The CDR3 sequence: CASSEALQGRAFF. CDR3 nucleotides: TGTGCCAGCAGTGAAGCGCTTCAGGGTCGGGCTTTCTTT.

The chain joins TRBV7-2 to TRBJ2-2, with 8 nucleotides matching TRBD2. This CDR3 is built from 18 residues. CDR1 SGHTA and CDR2 FQGNSA come from the germline V gene. The V and J ends lost 6 bases and 5 bases, in that order; junction bases with no gene match: 17. The CDR3 DNA sequence: TGTGCCAGCAGAAAGACGGACTTACTAGCGGTCACTACCGGGGAGCTGTTTTTT. This gives the protein CASRKTDLLAVTTGELFF.

The chain carries TRBV3-1 (or the pseudogene TRBV3-2) and TRBJ2-5; TRBD2 matches 7 bases. CDR3 length: 18 amino acids. J was trimmed by 1 base and V by 1 base; bases with no gene match: 12. Looked up from germline, CDR1 is LGHDT and CDR2 is YNNKEL (reference sequence). The CDR3 DNA follows: TGTGCCAGCAGCCAAGCTCCTAGGGCTAGCGGAACCCAAGAGACCCAGTACTTC. It translates to CASSQAPRASGTQETQYF.

The chain has TRBV7-9 and TRBJ1-2; 8 nucleotides match TRBD1. V shed 3 bases, J shed 4 bases, and the junction held 7 bases outside the gene matches. Germline CDR1 is SEHNR and CDR2 is FQNEAQ (reference sequence). This CDR3 has 15 residues. CDR3 bases: TGTGCCAGCAGCTTCGCAGGGGGCCTAGGCTATGGCTACACCTTC. Encoded protein: CASSFAGGLGYGYTF.

The rearrangement joins TRBV11-2 to TRBJ2-2; D unresolved. CDR1 SGHAT and CDR2 FQNNGV come from the germline V gene. CDR3 length: 17 residues. V lost 2 bases to trimming and J lost 0 bases, with 13 bases between them. The CDR3 loop reads CASSLNPGFTNTGELFF. The DNA of the CDR3 is TGTGCCAGCAGCTTAAATCCGGGTTTTACGAACACCGGGGAGCTGTTTTTT.